This TCR beta chain comes out of a study of technical replicates of blood from a handful of donors. J gave up 8 bases and V 4 bases, and 8 bases lay outside the gene matches. There are 15 residues in the CDR3. CDR1 is MNHNY, CDR2 SVGAGI, per germline (reference sequence). Generated by immunoSEQ multiplex PCR, the TCRdb table keeps only in-frame clones and is missing some. This sample carries about 98,000 clones, under 97% of them seen once, and the ten largest clones take 0.23%. The chain couples TRBV6-6 to TRBJ1-3; 10 bases map to TRBD1. The clonotype comes from a human donor in good health. The specimen was T cells isolated from PBMCs. The CDR3 nucleotides are TGTGCCAGCAGTTCAGACAGGGGGCAGTTCGACACCATATATTTT. It translates to CASSSDRGQFDTIYF.